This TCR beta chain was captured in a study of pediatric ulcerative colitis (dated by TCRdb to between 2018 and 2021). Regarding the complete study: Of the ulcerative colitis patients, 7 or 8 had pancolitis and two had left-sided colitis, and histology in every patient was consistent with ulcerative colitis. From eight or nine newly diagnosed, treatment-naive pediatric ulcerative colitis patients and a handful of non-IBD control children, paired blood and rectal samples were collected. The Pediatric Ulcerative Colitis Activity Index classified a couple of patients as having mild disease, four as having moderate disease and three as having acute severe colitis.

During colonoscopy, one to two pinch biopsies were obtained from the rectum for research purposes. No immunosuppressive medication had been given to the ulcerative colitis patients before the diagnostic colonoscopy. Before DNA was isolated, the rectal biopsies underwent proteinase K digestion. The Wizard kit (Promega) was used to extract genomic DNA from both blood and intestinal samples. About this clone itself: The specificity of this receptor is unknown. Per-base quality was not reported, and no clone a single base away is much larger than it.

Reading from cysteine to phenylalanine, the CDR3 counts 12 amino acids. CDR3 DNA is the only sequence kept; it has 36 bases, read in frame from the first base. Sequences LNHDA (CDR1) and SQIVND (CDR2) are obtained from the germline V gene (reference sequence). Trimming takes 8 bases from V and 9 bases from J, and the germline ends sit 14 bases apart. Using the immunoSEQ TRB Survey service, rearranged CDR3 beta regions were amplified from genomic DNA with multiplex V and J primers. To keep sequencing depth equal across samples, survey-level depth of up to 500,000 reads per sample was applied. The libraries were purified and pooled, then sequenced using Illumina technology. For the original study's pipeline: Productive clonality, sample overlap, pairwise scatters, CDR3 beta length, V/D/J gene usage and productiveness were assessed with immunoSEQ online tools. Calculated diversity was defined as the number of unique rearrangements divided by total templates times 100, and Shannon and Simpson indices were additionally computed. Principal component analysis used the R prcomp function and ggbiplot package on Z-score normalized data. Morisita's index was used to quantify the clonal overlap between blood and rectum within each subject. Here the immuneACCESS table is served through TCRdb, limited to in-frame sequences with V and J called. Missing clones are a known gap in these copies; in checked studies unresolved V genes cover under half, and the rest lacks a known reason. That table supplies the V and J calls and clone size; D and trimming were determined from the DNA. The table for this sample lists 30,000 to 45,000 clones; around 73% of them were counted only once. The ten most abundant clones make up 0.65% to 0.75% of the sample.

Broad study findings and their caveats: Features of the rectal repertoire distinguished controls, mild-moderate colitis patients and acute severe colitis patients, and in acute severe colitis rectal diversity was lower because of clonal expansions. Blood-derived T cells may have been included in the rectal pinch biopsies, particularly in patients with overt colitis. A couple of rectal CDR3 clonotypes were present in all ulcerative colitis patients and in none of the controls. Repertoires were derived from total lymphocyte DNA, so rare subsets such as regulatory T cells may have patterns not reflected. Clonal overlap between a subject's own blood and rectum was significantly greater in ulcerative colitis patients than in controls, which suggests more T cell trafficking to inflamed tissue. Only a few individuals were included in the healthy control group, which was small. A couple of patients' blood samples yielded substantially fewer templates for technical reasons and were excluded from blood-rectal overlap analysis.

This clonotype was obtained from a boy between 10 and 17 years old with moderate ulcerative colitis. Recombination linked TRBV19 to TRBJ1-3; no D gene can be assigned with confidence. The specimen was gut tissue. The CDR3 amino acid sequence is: CASRPNEGTIYF. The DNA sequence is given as TGTGCCAGTCGTCCAAATGAGGGCACCATATATTTT.